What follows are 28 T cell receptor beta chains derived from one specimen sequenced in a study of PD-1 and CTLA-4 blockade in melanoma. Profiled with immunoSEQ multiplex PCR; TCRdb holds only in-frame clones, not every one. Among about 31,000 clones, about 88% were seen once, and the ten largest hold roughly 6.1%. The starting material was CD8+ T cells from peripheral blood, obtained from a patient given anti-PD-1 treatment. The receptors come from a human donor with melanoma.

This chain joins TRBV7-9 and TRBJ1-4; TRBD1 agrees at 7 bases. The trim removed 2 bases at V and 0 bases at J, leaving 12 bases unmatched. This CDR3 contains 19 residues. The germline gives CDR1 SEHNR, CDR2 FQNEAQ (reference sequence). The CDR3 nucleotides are TGTGCCAGCAGCTTAATCGGGGACAGCTCCGACCCAACTAATGAAAAACTGTTTTTT. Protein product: CASSLIGDSSDPTNEKLFF.

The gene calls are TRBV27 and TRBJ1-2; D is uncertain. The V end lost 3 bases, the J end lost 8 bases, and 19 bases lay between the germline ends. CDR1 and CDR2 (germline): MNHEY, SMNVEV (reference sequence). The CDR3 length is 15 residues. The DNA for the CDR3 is TGTGCCAGCAGTTTTGCAGGCACAGACGGTAGGGGCTACACCTTC. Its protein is CASSFAGTDGRGYTF.

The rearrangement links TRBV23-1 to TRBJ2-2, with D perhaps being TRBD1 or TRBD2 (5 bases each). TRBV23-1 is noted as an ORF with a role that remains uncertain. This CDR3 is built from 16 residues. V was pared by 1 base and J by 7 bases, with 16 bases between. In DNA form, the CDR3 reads TGCGCCAGCAGTCAATTGGGCAGGGACCCGGGCGGGGAGCTGTTTTTT. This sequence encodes CASSQLGRDPGGELFF.

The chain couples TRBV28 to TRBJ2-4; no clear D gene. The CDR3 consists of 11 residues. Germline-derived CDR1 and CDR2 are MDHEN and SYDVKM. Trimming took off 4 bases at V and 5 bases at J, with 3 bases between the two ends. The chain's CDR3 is CASSSENIQYF. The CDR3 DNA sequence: TGTGCCAGCAGTTCAGAAAACATTCAGTACTTC.

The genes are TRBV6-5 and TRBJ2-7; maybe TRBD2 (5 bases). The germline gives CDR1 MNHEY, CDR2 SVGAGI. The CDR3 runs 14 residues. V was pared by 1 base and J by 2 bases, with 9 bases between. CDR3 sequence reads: CASSYLGAAYEQYF. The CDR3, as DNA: TGTGCCAGCAGTTACTTGGGAGCGGCCTACGAGCAGTACTTC.

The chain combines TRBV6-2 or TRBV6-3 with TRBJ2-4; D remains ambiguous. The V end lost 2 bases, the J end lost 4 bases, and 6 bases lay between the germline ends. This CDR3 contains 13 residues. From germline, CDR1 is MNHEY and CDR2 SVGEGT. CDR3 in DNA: TGTGCCAGCAGTTACCCCGGGAAAAACATTCAGTACTTC. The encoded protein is CASSYPGKNIQYF.

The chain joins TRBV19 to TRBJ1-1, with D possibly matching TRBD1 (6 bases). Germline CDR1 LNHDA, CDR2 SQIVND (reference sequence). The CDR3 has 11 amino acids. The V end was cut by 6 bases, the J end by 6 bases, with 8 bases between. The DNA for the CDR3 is TGTGCCAGTAGCCGGACAGCTGAAGCTTTCTTT. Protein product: CASSRTAEAFF.

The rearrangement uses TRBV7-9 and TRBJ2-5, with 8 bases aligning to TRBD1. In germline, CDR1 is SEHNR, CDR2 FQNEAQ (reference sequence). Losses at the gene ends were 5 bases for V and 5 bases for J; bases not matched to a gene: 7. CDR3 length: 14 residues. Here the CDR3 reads CASSASGGWETQYF. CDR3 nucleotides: TGTGCCAGCAGCGCCTCAGGGGGCTGGGAGACCCAGTACTTC.

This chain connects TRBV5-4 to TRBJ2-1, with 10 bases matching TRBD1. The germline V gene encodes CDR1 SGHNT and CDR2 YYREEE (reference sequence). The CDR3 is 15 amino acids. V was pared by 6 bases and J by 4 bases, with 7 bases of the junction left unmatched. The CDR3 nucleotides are TGTGCCAGCACCGGACAGGGGGGCCCTTACAATGAGCAGTTCTTC. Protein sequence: CASTGQGGPYNEQFF.

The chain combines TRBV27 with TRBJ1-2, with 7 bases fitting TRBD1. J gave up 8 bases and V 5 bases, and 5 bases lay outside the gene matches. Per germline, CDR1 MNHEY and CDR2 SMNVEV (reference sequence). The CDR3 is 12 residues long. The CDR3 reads CASSDQGGGYTF. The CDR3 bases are TGTGCCAGCAGTGACCAGGGGGGGGGCTACACCTTC.

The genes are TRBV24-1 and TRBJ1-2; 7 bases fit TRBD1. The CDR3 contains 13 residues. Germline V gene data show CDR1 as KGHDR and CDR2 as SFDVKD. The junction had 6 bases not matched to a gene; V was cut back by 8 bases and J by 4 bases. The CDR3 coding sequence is TGTGCCACCAAAGGGGGCGAAGGCTATGGCTACACCTTC. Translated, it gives CATKGGEGYGYTF.

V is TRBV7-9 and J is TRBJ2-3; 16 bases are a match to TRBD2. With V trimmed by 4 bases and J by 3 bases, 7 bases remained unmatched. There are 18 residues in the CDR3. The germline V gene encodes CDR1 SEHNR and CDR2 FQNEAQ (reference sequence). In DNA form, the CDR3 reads TGTGCCAGCAGCTCCGGGACTAGCGGGGGGGCCTTAACAGATACGCAGTATTTT. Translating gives CASSSGTSGGALTDTQYF.

The CDR3 is CASSQGTGGGKLFF. The CDR3, as DNA: TGTGCCAGCAGCCAAGGAACAGGAGGGGGAAAACTGTTTTTT. V gene TRBV3-1 (or the pseudogene TRBV3-2) combines with J gene TRBJ1-4, with D perhaps matching TRBD1 (6 bases). V lost 1 base, J lost 10 bases, and 13 bases lay in between. The CDR3 is 14 amino acids. The V gene's germline CDR1 is LGHDT and CDR2 YNNKEL (reference sequence).

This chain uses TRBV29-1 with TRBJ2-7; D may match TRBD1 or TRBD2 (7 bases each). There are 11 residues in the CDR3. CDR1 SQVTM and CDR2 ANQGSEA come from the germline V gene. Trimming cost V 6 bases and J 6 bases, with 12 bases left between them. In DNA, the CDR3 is TGCAGCGTCAGGGGGGGGCCCGAGCAGTACTTC. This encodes CSVRGGPEQYF.

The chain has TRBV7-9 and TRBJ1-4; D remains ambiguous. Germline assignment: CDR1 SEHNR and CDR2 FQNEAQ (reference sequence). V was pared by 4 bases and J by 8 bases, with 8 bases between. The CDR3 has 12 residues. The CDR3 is CASSSLGEKLFF. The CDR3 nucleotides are TGTGCCAGCAGCTCGCTGGGGGAAAAACTGTTTTTT.

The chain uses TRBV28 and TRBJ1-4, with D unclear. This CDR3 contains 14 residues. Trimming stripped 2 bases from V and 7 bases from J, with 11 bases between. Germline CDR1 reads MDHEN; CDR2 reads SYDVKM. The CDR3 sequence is CASSLGLGVEKLFF. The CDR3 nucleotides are TGTGCCAGCAGTTTAGGTCTGGGTGTTGAAAAACTGTTTTTT.

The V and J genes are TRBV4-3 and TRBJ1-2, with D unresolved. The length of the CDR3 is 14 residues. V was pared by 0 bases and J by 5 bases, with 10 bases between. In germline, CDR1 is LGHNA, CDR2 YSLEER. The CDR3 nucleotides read TGCGCCAGCAGCCAAGAAGGCAGTTCTTATGGCTACACCTTC. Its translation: CASSQEGSSYGYTF.

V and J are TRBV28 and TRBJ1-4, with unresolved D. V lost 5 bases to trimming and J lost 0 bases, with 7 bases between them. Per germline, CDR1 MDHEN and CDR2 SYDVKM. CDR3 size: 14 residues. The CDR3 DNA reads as TGTGCCAGCAGTGCGGATGCAACTAATGAAAAACTGTTTTTT. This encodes CASSADATNEKLFF.

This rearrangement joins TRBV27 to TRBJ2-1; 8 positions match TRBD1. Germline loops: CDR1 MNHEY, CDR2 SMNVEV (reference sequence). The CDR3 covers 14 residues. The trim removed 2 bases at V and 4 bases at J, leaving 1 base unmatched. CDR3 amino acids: CASSLGTGYNEQFF. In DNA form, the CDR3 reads TGTGCCAGCAGTTTAGGGACAGGTTACAATGAGCAGTTCTTC.

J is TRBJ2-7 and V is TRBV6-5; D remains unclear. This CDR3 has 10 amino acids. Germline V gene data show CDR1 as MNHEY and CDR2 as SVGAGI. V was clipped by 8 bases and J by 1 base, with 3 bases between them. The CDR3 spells CASVSYEQYF. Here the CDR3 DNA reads TGTGCCAGCGTTTCCTACGAGCAGTACTTC.

CDR3 DNA sequence: TGTGCCAGCACCTCCGGCTCCTACGAGCAGTACTTC. It yields the protein CASTSGSYEQYF. The chain is built from TRBV28 and TRBJ2-7; D is uncertain. This CDR3 contains 12 residues. Germline V gene sequence: CDR1 MDHEN, CDR2 SYDVKM. The V end lost 7 bases, the J end lost 0 bases, and 7 bases lay between the germline ends. The whole variable domain, remainder taken from reference TRBV28 and TRBJ2-7, is DVKVTQSSRYLVKRTGEKVFLECVQDMDHENMFWYRQDPGLGLRLIYFSYDVKMKEKGDIPEGYSVSREKKERFSLILESASTNQTSMYLCASTSGSYEQYFGPGTRLTVT.

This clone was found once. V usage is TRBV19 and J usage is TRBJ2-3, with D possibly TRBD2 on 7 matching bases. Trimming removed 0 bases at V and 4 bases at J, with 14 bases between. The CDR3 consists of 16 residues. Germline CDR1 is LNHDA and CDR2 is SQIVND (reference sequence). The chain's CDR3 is CASSIDAGADADTQYF. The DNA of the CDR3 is TGTGCCAGTAGTATAGATGCGGGGGCTGACGCAGATACGCAGTATTTT.

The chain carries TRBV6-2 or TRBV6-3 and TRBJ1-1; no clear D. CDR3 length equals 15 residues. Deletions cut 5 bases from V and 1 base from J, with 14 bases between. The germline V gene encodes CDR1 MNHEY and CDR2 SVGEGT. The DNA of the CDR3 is TGTGCCAGCAGTCCCCGGGTGGACTGGAACACTGAAGCTTTCTTT. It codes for CASSPRVDWNTEAFF.

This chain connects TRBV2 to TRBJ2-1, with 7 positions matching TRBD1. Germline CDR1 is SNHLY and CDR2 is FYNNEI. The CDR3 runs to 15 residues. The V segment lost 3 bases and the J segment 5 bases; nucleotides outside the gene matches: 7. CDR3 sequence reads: CASSDYRGLDNEQFF. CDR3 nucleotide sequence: TGTGCCAGCAGTGACTATAGGGGGCTCGACAATGAGCAGTTCTTC.

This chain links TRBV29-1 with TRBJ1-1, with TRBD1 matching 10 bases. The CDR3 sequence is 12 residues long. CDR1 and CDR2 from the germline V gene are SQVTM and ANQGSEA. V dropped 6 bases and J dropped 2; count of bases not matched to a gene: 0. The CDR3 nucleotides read TGCAGCGTGACAGGGGGCAACACTGAAGCTTTCTTT. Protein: CSVTGGNTEAFF. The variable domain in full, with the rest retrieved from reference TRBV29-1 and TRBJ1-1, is SAVISQKPSRDICQRGTSLTIQCQVDSQVTMMFWYRQQPGQSLTLIATANQGSEATYESGFVIDKFPISRPNLTFSTLTVSNMSPEDSSIYLCSVTGGNTEAFFGQGTRLTVV.

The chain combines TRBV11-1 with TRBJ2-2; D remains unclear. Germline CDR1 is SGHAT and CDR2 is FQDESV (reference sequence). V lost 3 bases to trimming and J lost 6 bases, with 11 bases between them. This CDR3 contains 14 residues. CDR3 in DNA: TGTGCCAGCAGCTTCCTAGGTGGTCCCGGGGAGCTGTTTTTT. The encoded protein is CASSFLGGPGELFF.

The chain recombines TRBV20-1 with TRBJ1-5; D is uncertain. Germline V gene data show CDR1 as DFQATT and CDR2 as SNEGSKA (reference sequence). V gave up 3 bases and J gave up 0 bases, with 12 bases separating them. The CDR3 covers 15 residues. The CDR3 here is CSASSADDSNQPQHF. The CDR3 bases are TGCAGTGCTAGTTCGGCAGATGATAGCAATCAGCCCCAGCATTTT.

The chain's CDR3 is CASMSMGAPDEQYF. CDR3 DNA sequence: TGTGCCAGCATGTCAATGGGGGCTCCGGACGAGCAGTACTTC. The V call is TRBV27, the J call TRBJ2-7, with D perhaps TRBD1 (6 bases). Germline CDR1 MNHEY, CDR2 SMNVEV (reference sequence). V gave up 7 bases and J gave up 5 bases, with 18 bases separating them. The length of the CDR3 is 14 residues.